Each of the 27 T cell receptor beta chains below was sequenced from the same sample in a study of cytomegalovirus exposure and HLA in healthy donors. In the PCR, 60 Vbeta and 13 Jbeta primers were used. The protocol was immunoSEQ multiplex PCR, while the TCRdb copy is restricted to in-frame clones and leaves out a portion. This table holds roughly 100,000 clones, 50% to 70% found once. The sample consisted of PBMCs. The source of these receptors is a human donor in good health.

V gene TRBV30 combines with J gene TRBJ1-5, with D possibly being TRBD1 (5 bases). Germline CDR1 is GTSNPN and CDR2 is SVGIG (reference sequence). V gave up 2 bases and J gave up 7 bases, with 12 bases separating them. CDR3 size: 13 residues. For the CDR3, the DNA is TGTGCCTGGAGTAGGAGGGACGACCAGCCCCAGCATTTT. It yields the protein CAWSRRDDQPQHF.

The chain joins TRBV6-1 to TRBJ2-3, with TRBD2 matching 8 bases. The CDR3 runs 14 residues. The V gene end was trimmed by 4 bases and the J gene end by 4 bases; junction bases not matched to a gene: 4. The germline V gene has CDR1 MNHNS and CDR2 SASEGT. The chain's CDR3 is CASSAGTRADTQYF. The CDR3 DNA reads as TGTGCCAGCAGTGCCGGGACTAGGGCAGATACGCAGTATTTT.

The CDR3 nucleotides read TGTGCCAGCAGCATACTAGCGGGAGTCGGGGATGAGCAGTTCTTC. Amino acids: CASSILAGVGDEQFF. The gene calls are TRBV13 and TRBJ2-1; 11 bases agree with TRBD2. Germline-derived CDR1 and CDR2 are PRHDT and FYEKMQ (reference sequence). This CDR3 is built from 15 residues. V trimming: 5 bases; J trimming: 8 bases; junction bases outside the gene matches: 8.

The genes are TRBV21-1 and TRBJ2-3; the table's TRBD1 call for D was not verified on the DNA. TRBV21-1 is reported as a pseudogene. The CDR3 is 15 amino acids. Here the CDR3 reads CASSKVAGGRDTQYF. Here the CDR3 DNA reads TGTGCCAGCAGCAAAGTGGCAGGGGGGCGAGATACGCAGTATTTT.

This clone was detected a few times. The V and J genes are TRBV19 and TRBJ1-5; a weak D match, TRBD1 (5 bases). Germline V lookup: CDR1 LNHDA, CDR2 SQIVND (reference sequence). Trimming left V 3 bases short and J 0 bases short, with 9 bases between. This CDR3 has 15 residues. CDR3 nucleotides: TGTGCCAGTAGTATTTTGACAGATAGCAATCAGCCCCAGCATTTT. As protein: CASSILTDSNQPQHF.

This clone turned up a few times. The chain uses TRBV18 and TRBJ1-1; D ambiguous. This CDR3 is built from 14 residues. Germline V CDR1 and CDR2: KGHSH, LQKENI. V lost 2 bases and J 8 bases, leaving 15 bases between the germline ends. This CDR3 is CASSPVGPPVEAFF. CDR3 DNA: TGTGCCAGCTCACCAGTGGGCCCCCCTGTCGAAGCTTTCTTT. Combining the CDR3 with reference TRBV18 and TRBJ1-1 gives the whole variable domain NAGVMQNPRHLVRRRGQEARLRCSPMKGHSHVYWYRQLPEEGLKFMVYLQKENIIDESGMPKERFSAEFPKEGPSILRIQQVVRGDSAAYFCASSPVGPPVEAFFGQGTRLTVV.

Here the CDR3 reads CASSVKGGTEAFF. As DNA, the CDR3 is TGTGCCAGCAGTGTTAAAGGAGGCACTGAAGCTTTCTTT. J is TRBJ1-1 and V is TRBV6-1; D gene unclear. Germline V CDR1 and CDR2: MNHNS, SASEGT. V lost 4 bases, J lost 4 bases, and 10 bases lay in between. The CDR3 loop spans 13 amino acids.

The CDR3 region has the DNA TGTGCCAGCAGCTTGGGTGGGGCCACCGGGGAGCTGTTTTTT. Its translation is CASSLGGATGELFF. This rearrangement joins TRBV5-5 to TRBJ2-2, with D tentatively TRBD1 (5 bases). Between the trimmed V and J ends, which lost 0 bases and 4 bases, there was a span of 7 bases. The CDR3 is 14 residues long. Germline CDR1 is SGHKS and CDR2 is YYEKEE (reference sequence).

The chain uses TRBV6-1 and TRBJ1-3, with a tentative D call TRBD1 (5 bases). The CDR3 covers 14 residues. V lost 5 bases to trimming and J lost 0 bases, with 8 bases between them. The germline CDR1 and CDR2 sequences are MNHNS and SASEGT. The CDR3 coding sequence is TGTGCCAGCAGTCAGGGTATCTCTGGAAACACCATATATTTT. Translated, it gives CASSQGISGNTIYF.

The chain joins TRBV2 to TRBJ2-7, with 7 bases matching TRBD1. Germline V gives CDR1 SNHLY, CDR2 FYNNEI. The CDR3 consists of 12 residues. The J segment lost 4 bases and the V segment lost 4 bases, leaving 1 base of the junction unmatched. The CDR3 sequence is CASSVQGYEQYF. The DNA for the CDR3 is TGTGCCAGCAGTGTACAGGGGTACGAGCAGTACTTC.

This clone turned up a few times. V usage is TRBV11-3 and J usage is TRBJ2-2; 8 nucleotides agree with TRBD1. Per germline, CDR1 SGHNT and CDR2 YENEEA. This CDR3 is built from 15 residues. Unmatched junction bases numbered 8, after V lost 5 bases and J lost 6 bases. CDR3 DNA sequence: TGTGCCAGCAGCACCAGAGACAGGGGCCCCGGGGAGCTGTTTTTT. This codes for CASSTRDRGPGELFF.

This clone turned up a few times. The chain employs TRBV2 and TRBJ2-7, with TRBD1 matching over 9 bases. Per germline, CDR1 SNHLY and CDR2 FYNNEI. The CDR3 has 15 residues. The junction had 11 bases not matched to a gene; V was cut back by 6 bases and J by 5 bases. In DNA form, the CDR3 reads TGTGCCAGCAGCGAACAGCTGGGACAGGGCCACGAGCAGTACTTC. It encodes CASSEQLGQGHEQYF.

The chain employs TRBV29-1 and TRBJ2-7, with TRBD1 as a possible D gene (6 bases). V gave up 7 bases and J gave up 0 bases, with 10 bases separating them. The germline V gene has CDR1 SQVTM and CDR2 ANQGSEA. The CDR3 has 12 amino acids. The CDR3 here is CSARQDSYEQYF. The CDR3 DNA follows: TGCAGCGCAAGACAGGACTCCTACGAGCAGTACTTC.

The chain links TRBV7-6 to TRBJ2-7; 8 bases align to TRBD2. CDR1 and CDR2 from the germline V gene are SGHVS and FNYEAQ. Trimming cost V 5 bases and J 3 bases; bases outside gene matches: 9. The CDR3 covers 15 residues. The CDR3 loop is CASSPLAGQNYEQYF. The CDR3 DNA is TGTGCCAGCAGCCCCCTAGCGGGTCAGAACTACGAGCAGTACTTC.

The gene calls are TRBV27 and TRBJ2-3, with TRBD2 as a possible D gene (6 bases). V was cut by 4 bases and J by 0 bases, with 14 bases left in between. The CDR3 runs to 16 residues. Germline-derived CDR1 and CDR2 are MNHEY and SMNVEV (reference sequence). The chain's CDR3 is CASSYQGRGSTDTQYF. Written as DNA, the CDR3 is TGTGCCAGCAGTTATCAAGGGCGGGGTAGCACAGATACGCAGTATTTT.

In DNA form, the CDR3 reads TGTGCCAGCAGCTTACGGGGTGAAGAGACCCAGTACTTC. Translating it yields CASSLRGEETQYF. The chain employs TRBV7-8 and TRBJ2-5, with a tentative D call TRBD2 (5 bases). Trimming pared 2 bases from V and 3 bases from J, leaving 7 bases between. Per germline, CDR1 SGHVS and CDR2 FQNEAQ. The CDR3 is 13 amino acids. Filled out from reference TRBV7-8 and TRBJ2-5, the complete variable domain reads GAGVSQSPRYKVAKRGQDVALRCDPISGHVSLFWYQQALGQGPEFLTYFQNEAQLDKSGLPSDRFFAERPEGSVSTLKIQRTQQEDSAVYLCASSLRGEETQYFGPGTRLLVL.

V and J are TRBV5-5 and TRBJ2-7; no clear D. The CDR3 spans 13 residues. CDR1 and CDR2 (germline): SGHKS, YYEKEE (reference sequence). V was trimmed by 0 bases and J by 4 bases, leaving 8 bases between them. CDR3 amino acids: CASSLASEYEQYF. CDR3 coding DNA: TGTGCCAGCAGCTTGGCCTCTGAGTACGAGCAGTACTTC.

The V and J genes are TRBV7-9 and TRBJ2-3; TRBD2 agrees at 7 bases. The CDR3 contains 15 residues. V lost 5 bases, J lost 6 bases, and 11 bases stayed unmatched. CDR1 and CDR2 from the germline V gene are SEHNR and FQNEAQ (reference sequence). The CDR3 reads CASSTTSVSTDTQYF. The CDR3 region has the DNA TGTGCCAGCAGCACTACTAGCGTCTCCACGGATACGCAGTATTTT.

The chain uses TRBV5-3 and TRBJ2-1; D may be TRBD2 (6 bases). TRBV5-3 is treated as an ORF (open reading frame) with a function not yet certain. Trimming pared 4 bases from V and 8 bases from J, leaving 22 bases between. The CDR3 consists of 16 residues. As DNA, the CDR3 is TGTGCCAGAAGCACACTTCTAGCGCCGGGGTGTGATGAGCAGTTCTTC. The encoded protein is CARSTLLAPGCDEQFF.

The chain couples TRBV21-1 to TRBJ2-3; the table's D gene call, TRBD2, was not cross checked with the DNA. TRBV21-1 is flagged as a pseudogene. This CDR3 is 18 amino acids long. In nucleotides, the CDR3 is TGTGCCAGCAGCAAAGGCTCGGGAGCACCGACCCCCACAGATACGCAGTATTTT. Encoded protein: CASSKGSGAPTPTDTQYF.

This clone was seen a few times. V usage is TRBV30 and J usage is TRBJ2-5; unclear D gene. V lost 1 base to trimming and J lost 1 base, with 4 bases between them. CDR3 size: 12 residues. The germline gives CDR1 GTSNPN, CDR2 SVGIG (reference sequence). This CDR3 is CAWSGSQETQYF. In nucleotides, the CDR3 is TGTGCCTGGAGTGGTAGCCAAGAGACCCAGTACTTC.

This clone has a single count. The V gene is TRBV19, the J gene TRBJ2-2; 12 positions match TRBD2. This CDR3 has 18 amino acids. With V trimmed by 5 bases and J by 2 bases, 9 bases remained unmatched. Germline lookup yields CDR1 LNHDA and CDR2 SQIVND (reference sequence). CDR3 region: CASSPAQLAGGNTGELFF. In DNA form, the CDR3 reads TGTGCCAGTAGTCCTGCCCAACTAGCGGGAGGTAACACCGGGGAGCTGTTTTTT.

This clone was recorded a few times. V is TRBV4-1 and J is TRBJ2-3; TRBD1 might be the D (5 bases). The CDR3 has 14 residues. V was pared by 4 bases and J by 8 bases, with 16 bases between. Germline lookup yields CDR1 MGHRA and CDR2 YSYEKL. The CDR3 reads CASSPGLPPGTQYF. Written as DNA, the CDR3 is TGCGCCAGCAGCCCAGGGCTGCCCCCGGGTACGCAGTATTTT.

V is TRBV6-5 and J is TRBJ2-5; the match to TRBD1 covers 8 bases. Unmatched junction bases numbered 6, after V lost 1 base and J lost 2 bases. Germline V gene sequence: CDR1 MNHEY, CDR2 SVGAGI. The CDR3 length is 16 residues. CDR3 in amino acids: CASSYWGTGTQETQYF. Here the CDR3 DNA reads TGTGCCAGCAGTTACTGGGGGACAGGAACTCAAGAGACCCAGTACTTC.

This clone has only a few counts. V and J are TRBV1 and TRBJ1-5. TRBV1 is described as a pseudogene. The CDR3 runs 12 residues. CDR3 amino acids: CTSSHVLPPQHF. The CDR3, as DNA: TGCACCAGCAGCCACGTACTCCCGCCCCAGCATTTT.

The chain has TRBV9 and TRBJ2-1; the match to TRBD2 covers 13 bases. V shed 2 bases, J shed 0 bases, and the junction held 23 bases outside the gene matches. CDR1 and CDR2 from the germline V gene are SGDLS and YYNGEE. The CDR3 runs 24 residues. DNA for the CDR3: TGTGCCAGCAGCGTCCCTTCGGCAGCTCCCGACGGACTAGCGGGAGCGGGCTCCTACAATGAGCAGTTCTTC. Residues: CASSVPSAAPDGLAGAGSYNEQFF.

This clone has just one count. V usage is TRBV2 and J usage is TRBJ2-1; possible D gene TRBD2, 5 bases. This CDR3 contains 14 residues. CDR1 and CDR2 from the germline V gene are SNHLY and FYNNEI. The germline V and J ends were trimmed by 7 bases and 10 bases, with 20 bases remaining between them. CDR3 amino acids: CASKSSERRVEQFF. In DNA form, the CDR3 reads TGTGCCAGCAAATCATCGGAGCGGAGAGTAGAGCAGTTCTTC.